The 23 T cell receptor beta chains reported below all come from one sample, sequenced in a study of siplizumab effects on memory and regulatory T cells. This table comes from immunoSEQ multiplex PCR, and its TCRdb copy is limited to in-frame clones, with some not included. The data show 50,000 to 75,000 clones, 79% seen once. Sequencing used memory CD4+ T cells sorted from blood. These receptors came from a human donor in good health.

This sequence joins TRBV7-9 and TRBJ1-5, with 7 bases identical to TRBD1. Germline loops: CDR1 SEHNR, CDR2 FQNEAQ (reference sequence). The CDR3 sequence is 15 residues long. V was pared by 2 bases and J by 6 bases, with 7 bases of the junction left unmatched. CDR3 nucleotides: TGTGCCAGCAGCTTATCTACAGGGGCGGGTCAGCCCCAGCATTTT. Translation gives CASSLSTGAGQPQHF.

The V call is TRBV2, the J call TRBJ2-3, with a tentative D call TRBD1 (5 bases). The CDR3 runs 15 residues. V was shortened by 2 bases and J by 2 bases, with 11 bases between the two germline ends. The germline V gene has CDR1 SNHLY and CDR2 FYNNEI. The CDR3 sequence: CASSELQGSTDTQYF. DNA of the CDR3: TGTGCCAGCAGTGAACTTCAGGGATCCACAGATACGCAGTATTTT. The full variable domain, its missing parts supplied by reference TRBV2 and TRBJ2-3, is EPEVTQTPSHQVTQMGQEVILRCVPISNHLYFYWYRQILGQKVEFLVSFYNNEISEKSEIFDDQFSVERPDGSNFTLKIRSTKLEDSAMYFCASSELQGSTDTQYFGPGTRLTVL.

About this clone itself: The same CDR3 arises from other DNA sequences in this sample as well. The chain uses TRBV7-9 and TRBJ2-5, with D maybe TRBD2 (5 bases). V lost 2 bases, J lost 3 bases, and 7 bases lay in between. Germline V gives CDR1 SEHNR, CDR2 FQNEAQ (reference sequence). The CDR3 spans 13 residues. The chain's CDR3 is CASSLSSKETQYF. The CDR3, as DNA: TGTGCCAGCAGCTTATCTAGCAAAGAGACCCAGTACTTC. Drawing the rest from reference TRBV7-9 and TRBJ2-5, the complete variable domain is DTGVSQNPRHKITKRGQNVTFRCDPISEHNRLYWYRQTLGQGPEFLTYFQNEAQLEKSRLLSDRFSAERPKGSFSTLEIQRTEQGDSAMYLCASSLSSKETQYFGPGTRLLVL.

This chain joins TRBV2 and TRBJ2-7, with D perhaps matching TRBD2 (5 bases). The V gene's germline CDR1 is SNHLY and CDR2 FYNNEI. The germline V and J ends were trimmed by 6 bases and 0 bases, with 6 bases remaining between them. The CDR3 loop spans 12 amino acids. The CDR3 DNA sequence: TGTGCCAGCAGGGGGAGCTCCTACGAGCAGTACTTC. Its protein is CASRGSSYEQYF.

The chain combines TRBV5-1 with TRBJ2-3; a possible D gene is TRBD1 (6 bases). V was pared by 1 base and J by 0 bases, with 21 bases between. CDR3 size: 19 residues. The germline gives CDR1 SGHRS, CDR2 YFSETQ. The CDR3 DNA follows: TGCGCCAGCAGCTTGTTCAACGACCAAGGGGGATCTAGCACAGATACGCAGTATTTT. This codes for CASSLFNDQGGSSTDTQYF.

This clone was picked up a small number of times. The CDR3 nucleotides read TGTGCCAGCAGCTTGGAGCTTTACAATGAGCAGTTCTTC. This sequence encodes CASSLELYNEQFF. The genes are TRBV5-4 and TRBJ2-1; D is uncertain. The CDR3 runs to 13 residues. The ends were cut back, 0 bases at V and 4 bases at J, with 5 bases in the middle. The germline gives CDR1 SGHNT, CDR2 YYREEE (reference sequence).

The chain combines TRBV14 with TRBJ1-3, with TRBD1 identical over 7 bases. CDR1 is SGHDN and CDR2 is FVKESK in the germline V gene. The CDR3 is made up of 16 amino acids. Losses at the gene ends were 3 bases for V and 11 bases for J; bases not matched to a gene: 16. CDR3 sequence reads: CASSHGQDPRVISIYF. Written as DNA, the CDR3 is TGTGCCAGCAGCCATGGACAGGATCCCCGGGTGATTTCCATATATTTT. The whole variable domain, remainder taken from reference TRBV14 and TRBJ1-3, is EAGVTQFPSHSVIEKGQTVTLRCDPISGHDNLYWYRRVMGKEIKFLLHFVKESKQDESGMPNNRFLAERTGGTYSTLKVQPAELEDSGVYFCASSHGQDPRVISIYFGEGSWLTVV.

V is TRBV30 and J is TRBJ2-7; no firm D call. Germline loops: CDR1 GTSNPN, CDR2 SVGIG (reference sequence). The CDR3 has 12 amino acids. V was clipped by 0 bases and J by 4 bases, with 7 bases between them. This CDR3 reads CAWSVMGYEQYF. The CDR3 DNA reads as TGTGCCTGGAGTGTTATGGGATACGAGCAGTACTTC.

This clone has just a few counts. The chain links TRBV28 to TRBJ2-7; maybe TRBD2 (5 bases). The length of the CDR3 is 11 residues. Germline-derived CDR1 and CDR2 are MDHEN and SYDVKM. V was clipped by 2 bases and J by 9 bases, with 8 bases between them. The CDR3 protein is CASSLTRGQYF. The CDR3 DNA follows: TGTGCCAGCAGTTTAACTCGGGGGCAGTACTTC.

This chain's CDR3 is CASGPGLSGNTIYF. The CDR3 nucleotides are TGTGCTAGTGGTCCCGGGCTCTCTGGAAACACCATATATTTT. The rearrangement uses TRBV12-5 and TRBJ1-3; no clear D. The CDR3 sequence is 14 residues long. Trimming removed 5 bases from V and 0 bases from J, with 8 bases in between. Germline V CDR1 and CDR2: LGHNT, FRNRAP.

The chain combines TRBV5-1 with TRBJ2-3; weak D call: TRBD2 (6 bases). V lost 0 bases and J 0 bases, leaving 8 bases between the germline ends. The CDR3 consists of 15 residues. The germline V gene has CDR1 SGHRS and CDR2 YFSETQ. For the CDR3, the DNA is TGCGCCAGCAGCTTGGCGGGGAGGAGCACAGATACGCAGTATTTT. This gives the protein CASSLAGRSTDTQYF.

This chain connects TRBV5-1 to TRBJ2-1; D may be TRBD2 (6 bases). In germline, CDR1 is SGHRS, CDR2 YFSETQ. The germline V and J ends were trimmed by 5 bases and 0 bases, with 15 bases remaining between them. The CDR3 consists of 16 residues. CDR3: CASREGSGISYNEQFF. CDR3 in DNA: TGCGCCAGCAGGGAGGGCTCAGGGATCTCCTACAATGAGCAGTTCTTC.

The DNA of the CDR3 is TGCGCCAGCAGCCGGACTAGCGGGGGGGAAGAGACCCAGTACTTC. Translated: CASSRTSGGEETQYF. This rearrangement joins TRBV5-1 to TRBJ2-5; 15 positions agree with TRBD2. Per the germline V gene, CDR1 is SGHRS and CDR2 is YFSETQ. V gave up 4 bases and J gave up 3 bases; unmatched junction bases: 1. The CDR3 has 15 amino acids.

The V call is TRBV18, the J call TRBJ2-5, with D possibly being TRBD1 (6 bases). The CDR3 extends over 17 amino acids. The V end lost 3 bases, the J end lost 3 bases, and 20 bases lay between the germline ends. Germline V gives CDR1 KGHSH, CDR2 LQKENI. The CDR3 spells CASSPEMITGTEETQYF. The DNA of the CDR3 is TGTGCCAGCTCACCCGAGATGATTACAGGGACCGAAGAGACCCAGTACTTC.

This chain connects TRBV7-2 to TRBJ2-1; tentatively, D is TRBD1 (6 bases). This CDR3 spans 13 amino acids. The V gene's germline CDR1 is SGHTA and CDR2 FQGNSA. Trimming removed 3 bases from V and 5 bases from J, with 8 bases in between. DNA of the CDR3: TGTGCCAGCAGCTTGCGACAGGACAATGAGCAGTTCTTC. Its translation: CASSLRQDNEQFF.

V is TRBV7-2 and J is TRBJ2-5; D gene unclear. The CDR3 is 13 residues long. Trimming cost V 5 bases and J 5 bases, with 12 bases left between them. Germline V gives CDR1 SGHTA, CDR2 FQGNSA. The CDR3: CASSPNSLETQYF. The CDR3 nucleotides read TGTGCCAGCAGCCCAAACAGCCTGGAGACCCAGTACTTC.

The CDR3 protein is CASGTDFYEQYF. CDR3 sequence (DNA): TGTGCCAGCGGGACAGATTTTTACGAGCAGTACTTC. The chain is built from TRBV2 and TRBJ2-7; 7 positions match TRBD1. Germline V gives CDR1 SNHLY, CDR2 FYNNEI. The CDR3 consists of 12 residues. V shed 8 bases, J shed 4 bases, and the junction held 5 bases outside the gene matches. The full variable domain, in which reference TRBV2 and TRBJ2-7 provide the parts outside the CDR3, is EPEVTQTPSHQVTQMGQEVILRCVPISNHLYFYWYRQILGQKVEFLVSFYNNEISEKSEIFDDQFSVERPDGSNFTLKIRSTKLEDSAMYFCASGTDFYEQYFGPGTRLTVT.

The rearrangement uses TRBV6-5 and TRBJ1-1; D possibly corresponds to TRBD1 (6 bases). This CDR3 is 15 amino acids long. Trimming cost V 2 bases and J 0 bases, with 10 bases left between them. Germline CDR1 reads MNHEY; CDR2 reads SVGAGI. The CDR3 sequence: CASSYAQGMNTEAFF. The CDR3 nucleotides are TGTGCCAGCAGTTACGCACAGGGCATGAACACTGAAGCTTTCTTT.

The J gene is TRBJ1-5, the V gene TRBV11-2; D is perhaps TRBD1 (6 bases). V dropped 3 bases and J dropped 7 bases, with 10 bases sitting between them. Per germline, CDR1 SGHAT and CDR2 FQNNGV. The CDR3 loop spans 13 amino acids. CDR3 amino acids: CASSLGAKQPQHF. Here the CDR3 DNA reads TGTGCCAGCAGCTTGGGGGCAAAGCAGCCCCAGCATTTT.

As to this clone: Other nucleotide sequences from this sample produce the same CDR3. The chain is built from TRBV19 and TRBJ2-3; D remains ambiguous. This CDR3 comprises 12 residues. The V end was cut by 3 bases, the J end by 6 bases, with 7 bases between. From germline, CDR1 is LNHDA and CDR2 SQIVND (reference sequence). Here the CDR3 DNA reads TGTGCCAGTAGTATGGGTAGGGATACGCAGTATTTT. Amino acid sequence: CASSMGRDTQYF.

The rearrangement uses TRBV21-1 and TRBJ2-5; the table assigns TRBD1, which was not confirmed against the DNA. TRBV21-1 is listed as a pseudogene. The CDR3 has 16 amino acids. DNA of the CDR3: TGTGCCAGCATCCAACGTGGGGGACACCGGCAAGAGACCCAGTACTTC. This translates into CASIQRGGHRQETQYF.

This CDR3 is CASSADSYHSPLHF. CDR3 bases: TGCGCCAGCAGCGCGGACAGTTACCATTCACCCCTCCACTTT. The chain carries TRBV5-1 and TRBJ1-6, with D perhaps TRBD1 (6 bases). CDR1 SGHRS and CDR2 YFSETQ come from the germline V gene. V was pared by 4 bases and J by 8 bases, with 13 bases between. CDR3 length: 14 residues.

The chain recombines TRBV5-1 with TRBJ1-2; no clear D gene. CDR1 is SGHRS, CDR2 YFSETQ, per germline. Trimming shortened V by 0 bases and J by 6 bases, and 18 bases separated the two germline ends. This CDR3 spans 16 amino acids. CDR3 nucleotide sequence: TGCGCCAGCAGCTTGGGGCCTTCCGACAAGGGCGATGGCTACACCTTC. This gives the protein CASSLGPSDKGDGYTF.